Following are 28 T cell receptor beta chains from one sample sequenced in a study of pediatric ulcerative colitis. TCRdb's copy holds only in-frame clones and misses some; the assay was immunoSEQ multiplex PCR. The data show approximately 60,000 clones, with around 85% seen just once and approximately 3.7% held by the top ten. Input material: blood. The receptors here all came from a boy younger than 18 with severe ulcerative colitis.

This clone has a single count. This rearrangement joins TRBV18 to TRBJ1-4; D not resolved. Germline-derived CDR1 and CDR2 are KGHSH and LQKENI. V shed 3 bases and J shed 0 bases, with 5 bases lying between them. The CDR3 sequence is 14 residues long. CDR3 sequence reads: CASSPFSTNEKLFF. In nucleotides, the CDR3 is TGTGCCAGCTCACCTTTCTCAACTAATGAAAAACTGTTTTTT.

The rearrangement links TRBV4-1 to TRBJ2-5, with D unresolved. This CDR3 is 13 amino acids long. V shed 2 bases and J shed 5 bases, with 9 bases lying between them. Germline assignment: CDR1 MGHRA and CDR2 YSYEKL. In nucleotides, the CDR3 is TGCGCCAGCAGCCAAACTACGGCTGAGACCCAGTACTTC. Translation gives CASSQTTAETQYF.

This chain connects TRBV11-2 to TRBJ2-7; 7 bases match TRBD2. The CDR3 is 17 amino acids. Germline trimming cut 0 bases from V and 2 bases from J; bases unmatched to any gene: 10. CDR1 is SGHAT and CDR2 is FQNNGV in the germline V gene. The CDR3: CASSLDGAGLIPYEQYF. The CDR3 bases are TGTGCCAGCAGCTTAGATGGGGCGGGACTAATCCCCTACGAGCAGTACTTC. The full variable domain, with the rest looked up from reference TRBV11-2 and TRBJ2-7, is EAGVAQSPRYKIIEKRQSVAFWCNPISGHATLYWYQQILGQGPKLLIQFQNNGVVDDSQLPKDRFSAERLKGVDSTLKIQPAKLEDSAVYLCASSLDGAGLIPYEQYFGPGTRLTVT.

The rearrangement joins TRBV29-1 to TRBJ1-1; D may be TRBD1 (5 bases). Deletions cut 7 bases from V and 2 bases from J, with 11 bases between. CDR3 length: 12 residues. CDR1 and CDR2 (germline): SQVTM, ANQGSEA. CDR3 DNA sequence: TGCAGCGCGAGGGGCCTAAACACTGAAGCTTTCTTT. This gives the protein CSARGLNTEAFF.

The chain uses TRBV29-1 and TRBJ2-1; 7 bases fit TRBD1. Trimming at V came to 2 bases and at J to 4 bases, leaving 5 bases not matched to a gene. The CDR3 is 14 residues long. Germline V lookup: CDR1 SQVTM, CDR2 ANQGSEA. For the CDR3, the DNA is TGCAGCGTTGAACCCGACAGGGTATACAATGAGCAGTTCTTC. It yields the protein CSVEPDRVYNEQFF.

This clone occurred a few times. The chain combines TRBV20-1 with TRBJ2-1; D is unclear. V shed 0 bases and J shed 9 bases, with 6 bases lying between them. CDR3 size: 11 residues. Germline V lookup: CDR1 DFQATT, CDR2 SNEGSKA (reference sequence). CDR3 in DNA: TGCAGTGCTAGAGATTACGGTGAGCAGTTCTTC. Protein sequence: CSARDYGEQFF.

The J gene is TRBJ2-2, the V gene TRBV30, with D unclear. The CDR3 runs to 14 residues. In germline, CDR1 is GTSNPN, CDR2 SVGIG (reference sequence). The germline V and J ends were trimmed by 1 base and 5 bases, with 11 bases remaining between them. Here the CDR3 reads CAWSAWTGTGELFF. DNA for the CDR3: TGTGCCTGGAGTGCCTGGACCGGGACCGGGGAGCTGTTTTTT.

This chain uses TRBV29-1 with TRBJ1-2; 10 bases are a match to TRBD1. V shed 4 bases, J shed 8 bases, and the junction held 19 bases outside the gene matches. CDR1 SQVTM and CDR2 ANQGSEA come from the germline V gene. The CDR3 spans 17 residues. CDR3 in DNA: TGCAGCGTTGTCGAGAGGGGACAGGGGACGGATTACGGCGGCTACACCTTC. It codes for CSVVERGQGTDYGGYTF.

The chain combines TRBV13 with TRBJ2-1, with D unclear. CDR3 size: 15 residues. V was clipped by 5 bases and J by 4 bases, with 15 bases between them. Germline V gives CDR1 PRHDT, CDR2 FYEKMQ (reference sequence). CDR3 sequence reads: CASSLTRDPYNEQFF. CDR3 nucleotides: TGTGCCAGCAGCCTGACACGAGATCCTTACAATGAGCAGTTCTTC. The whole variable domain, filled in from reference TRBV13 and TRBJ2-1, reads AAGVIQSPRHLIKEKRETATLKCYPIPRHDTVYWYQQGPGQDPQFLISFYEKMQSDKGSIPDRFSAQQFSDYHSELNMSSLELGDSALYFCASSLTRDPYNEQFFGPGTRLTVL.

The chain uses TRBV4-2 and TRBJ2-7; D might be TRBD2 (5 bases). Between the trimmed V and J ends, which lost 2 bases and 2 bases, there was a span of 7 bases. The CDR3 has 13 residues. Per the germline V gene, CDR1 is LGHNA and CDR2 is YNFKEQ. CDR3 in DNA: TGTGCCAGCAGCCAACAGACTACCTACGAGCAGTACTTC. This sequence encodes CASSQQTTYEQYF.

This rearrangement joins TRBV18 to TRBJ2-7; D is undetermined. V lost 0 bases and J lost 3, with 12 bases in between. The CDR3 contains 15 residues. Germline V CDR1 and CDR2: KGHSH, LQKENI. The CDR3 sequence: CASSPPRGNDYEQYF. The CDR3 nucleotides read TGTGCCAGCTCACCACCTCGAGGCAACGACTACGAGCAGTACTTC. Looking up the rest from reference TRBV18 and TRBJ2-7 gives the full variable domain: NAGVMQNPRHLVRRRGQEARLRCSPMKGHSHVYWYRQLPEEGLKFMVYLQKENIIDESGMPKERFSAEFPKEGPSILRIQQVVRGDSAAYFCASSPPRGNDYEQYFGPGTRLTVT.

This chain uses TRBV7-3 with TRBJ2-1, with 11 bases matching TRBD1. Per germline, CDR1 SGHTA and CDR2 FQGTGA. The CDR3 runs 14 residues. The V and J ends lost 5 bases and 7 bases, in that order; junction bases with no gene match: 4. The CDR3 DNA reads TGTGCCAGCAGCCCGGACAGGGGGCGAAATGAGCAGTTCTTC. Protein sequence: CASSPDRGRNEQFF. Full variable domain (remainder filled in from reference TRBV7-3 and TRBJ2-1): GAGVSQTPSNKVTEKGKYVELRCDPISGHTALYWYRQSLGQGPEFLIYFQGTGAADDSGLPNDRFFAVRPEGSVSTLKIQRTERGDSAVYLCASSPDRGRNEQFFGPGTRLTVL.

The V gene is TRBV9, the J gene TRBJ2-7, with D possibly being TRBD1 (6 bases). With 3 bases removed from V and 7 bases from J, the gap between germline ends came to 8 bases. The CDR3 spans 11 residues. In germline, CDR1 is SGDLS, CDR2 YYNGEE. Written as DNA, the CDR3 is TGTGCCAGCAGCGGCGGACAGGAGCAGTACTTC. Its translation is CASSGGQEQYF.

The chain uses TRBV6-5 and TRBJ2-7; the D gene could be TRBD1 or TRBD2 (6 bases each). The CDR3 runs to 14 residues. Germline V gene data show CDR1 as MNHEY and CDR2 as SVGAGI. Trimming removed 5 bases at V and 6 bases at J, with 17 bases between. CDR3 in DNA: TGTGCCAGCAGTAACCCAAGGAGGGGGACCGAGCAGTACTTC. Translating gives CASSNPRRGTEQYF.

This clone was counted only a few times. As DNA, the CDR3 is TGTGCCAGCACCCTTAATGGGGGACAGTTGGTTTACGAGCAGTACTTC. Its translation: CASTLNGGQLVYEQYF. J is TRBJ2-7 and V is TRBV11-2; 7 bases line up with TRBD1. Trimming cost V 7 bases and J 4 bases; bases outside gene matches: 16. This CDR3 region has 16 residues. Germline V gene lookup returns CDR1 SGHAT and CDR2 FQNNGV.

The chain links TRBV6-5 to TRBJ2-1; D is unresolved. V was cut by 0 bases and J by 8 bases, with 2 bases left in between. CDR3 length: 11 residues. From germline, CDR1 is MNHEY and CDR2 SVGAGI. This CDR3 is CASSYSHEQFF. The CDR3 coding sequence is TGTGCCAGCAGTTACTCCCATGAGCAGTTCTTC.

The chain employs TRBV19 and TRBJ2-1, with 12 bases identical to TRBD2. V was clipped by 7 bases and J by 5 bases; unmatched bases: 6. CDR1 and CDR2 (germline): LNHDA, SQIVND (reference sequence). The CDR3 length is 15 residues. CDR3 nucleotide sequence: TGTGCCAGTAAAAACGGACTAGCGGGGAACAATGAGCAGTTCTTC. Amino acids: CASKNGLAGNNEQFF.

V is TRBV27 and J is TRBJ2-2; D uncertain. Germline lookup yields CDR1 MNHEY and CDR2 SMNVEV (reference sequence). V was clipped by 6 bases and J by 6 bases, with 11 bases between them. The CDR3 spans 13 residues. Here the CDR3 reads CASRKFVAGELFF. CDR3 nucleotide sequence: TGTGCCAGCAGGAAGTTCGTGGCCGGGGAGCTGTTTTTT.

The chain links TRBV6-5 to TRBJ1-1; unclear D gene. The CDR3 sequence is 12 residues long. V lost 8 bases and J 5 bases, leaving 12 bases between the germline ends. Germline V gene lookup returns CDR1 MNHEY and CDR2 SVGAGI. CDR3 amino acids: CASATTGTEAFF. The CDR3 coding sequence is TGTGCCAGCGCAACAACGGGGACTGAAGCTTTCTTT.

This chain uses TRBV19 with TRBJ2-2; tentative D call: TRBD1 (6 bases). The CDR3 loop spans 14 amino acids. V was cut by 5 bases and J by 5 bases, with 12 bases left in between. Germline V CDR1 and CDR2: LNHDA, SQIVND (reference sequence). The CDR3 DNA reads as TGTGCCAGTAGTGAACATACAGGGACCGGGGAGCTGTTTTTT. Protein: CASSEHTGTGELFF.

The chain employs TRBV7-9 and TRBJ2-5; 9 bases line up with TRBD1. J lost 2 bases, V lost 5 bases, and 6 bases had no gene match. CDR3 length: 15 amino acids. Germline CDR1 and CDR2: SEHNR and FQNEAQ (reference sequence). CDR3 nucleotides: TGTGCCAGCAGCCGAGTCGACAGGGGGCAAGAGACCCAGTACTTC. Protein product: CASSRVDRGQETQYF.

The genes are TRBV4-1 and TRBJ2-1, with no clear D. Germline V CDR1 and CDR2: MGHRA, YSYEKL. Deletions cut 1 base from V and 7 bases from J, with 2 bases between. The length of the CDR3 is 11 residues. This CDR3 reads CASSQGNEQFF. The CDR3, as DNA: TGCGCCAGCAGCCAAGGGAATGAGCAGTTCTTC.

The genes are TRBV10-2 and TRBJ1-1, with D unresolved. CDR1 and CDR2 from the germline V gene are WSHSY and SAAADI. The V end lost 0 bases, the J end lost 6 bases, and 5 bases lay between the germline ends. The CDR3 consists of 12 residues. CDR3 loop: CASSESWAEAFF. CDR3 DNA: TGCGCCAGCAGTGAGTCTTGGGCTGAAGCTTTCTTT.

The gene calls are TRBV7-9 and TRBJ2-7; TRBD1 agrees at 8 bases. The CDR3 covers 14 residues. Germline trimming cut 5 bases from V and 2 bases from J; bases unmatched to any gene: 5. Germline V lookup: CDR1 SEHNR, CDR2 FQNEAQ (reference sequence). The CDR3 sequence: CASSLRDRPYEQYF. The CDR3 DNA follows: TGTGCCAGCAGCCTCCGGGACAGGCCCTACGAGCAGTACTTC.

The chain links TRBV25-1 to TRBJ2-1; the match to TRBD2 covers 7 bases. V shed 11 bases, J shed 0 bases, and the junction held 7 bases outside the gene matches. The CDR3 runs to 14 residues. Germline loops: CDR1 MGHDK, CDR2 SYGVNS. In DNA form, the CDR3 reads TGTGCCTCCCGAGCGGGATACTCCTACAATGAGCAGTTCTTC. This encodes CASRAGYSYNEQFF.

The V gene is TRBV9, the J gene TRBJ2-7; maybe TRBD2 (6 bases). The germline V and J ends were trimmed by 0 bases and 4 bases, with 20 bases remaining between them. CDR1 SGDLS and CDR2 YYNGEE come from the germline V gene. The CDR3 length is 17 residues. CDR3 loop: CASSVGVRSGLEYEQYF. The DNA for the CDR3 is TGTGCCAGCAGCGTAGGAGTCCGATCGGGACTGGAGTACGAGCAGTACTTC.

This CDR3 is CASRVRTGGPGELFF. The CDR3 region has the DNA TGTGCCAGCAGAGTGAGGACAGGGGGCCCCGGGGAGCTGTTTTTT. The chain recombines TRBV2 with TRBJ2-2, with 11 bases matching TRBD1. The CDR3 consists of 15 residues. V trimming: 6 bases; J trimming: 6 bases; junction bases outside the gene matches: 6. Germline V gene lookup returns CDR1 SNHLY and CDR2 FYNNEI.

The rearrangement links TRBV30 to TRBJ1-1; 8 bases agree with TRBD1. The V and J ends lost 7 bases and 6 bases, in that order; junction bases with no gene match: 7. The V gene's germline CDR1 is GTSNPN and CDR2 SVGIG (reference sequence). This CDR3 is built from 12 residues. For the CDR3, the DNA is TGTGCCTTTAACAGGGGGGTCTCTGAAGCTTTCTTT. It encodes CAFNRGVSEAFF.